The following is a T cell receptor (beta chain) sequence with its context. Its specificity is not known. This CDR3 spans 14 amino acids. V was trimmed by 3 bases and J by 8 bases, leaving 14 bases between them. CDR1 is LNHDA and CDR2 is SQIVND in the germline V gene (reference sequence). TCRdb itself ran the 5' RACE reads through MiXCR, one entry per CDR3 protein. The sample lists about 540,000 distinct CDR3 sequences; about 13% were seen once. The data were taken from a study of CD8 T cells in ankylosing spondylitis. General study results and limits: Within ankylosing spondylitis blood, a TCR beta motif made up of roughly eight highly homologous variants appeared to be characteristic.

This receptor was obtained from a male donor with ankylosing spondylitis. V is TRBV19 and J is TRBJ1-5; D gene ambiguous. The sequenced material came from blood, either unsorted or a sorted T cell fraction (not recorded which). This chain's CDR3 is CASSIWREKEPQHF. The DNA of the CDR3 is TGTGCCAGTAGTATCTGGAGAGAGAAGGAGCCCCAGCATTTT.